These T cell receptor beta chains were read from a single sample in a study of patients and donors after allogeneic stem cell transplantation. TCRdb processed the RT-PCR reads anew with MiXCR; each CDR3 protein has one entry. The sample has approximately 160,000 distinct CDR3 sequences, about a quarter seen once. Sequencing used blood, either unsorted or a sorted T cell fraction (not recorded which). These receptors came from a human donor who was either an allogeneic HSCT recipient or a stem cell or donor lymphocyte infusion donor (not recorded which). It is not recorded whose cells these are; they may come from a transplant donor. CDR3s include the opening cysteine and the closing phenylalanine or tryptophan. The D gene is left open where the match is weak. For some rows the clone size is stated as once, few or many, or as a class when expanded; others skip it.

size: few
D: -
J: TRBJ1-2
V: TRBV6-5
DNA: TGTGCCAGCAAAGGGGCGCGAGGTCAGGGCTATGGCTACACCTTC
CDR3: CASKGARGQGYGYTF

size: few
D: -
J: TRBJ2-3
V: TRBV20-1
DNA: TGCAGTGCTAGAGATATCAGGACCAGCGGGACAGATACGCAGTATTTT
CDR3: CSARDIRTSGTDTQYF

size: -
D: -
J: TRBJ2-5
V: TRBV7-8
DNA: TGTGCCAGCAGCTTAGTGGGTTCTTCAGAGACCCAGTACTTC
CDR3: CASSLVGSSETQYF

size: -
D: -
J: TRBJ1-3
V: TRBV12-3/TRBV12-4
DNA: TGTGCCAGCAAGTGGGGAAACACCATATATTTT
CDR3: CASKWGNTIYF

size: -
D: -
J: TRBJ1-2
V: TRBV18
DNA: TGTGCCAGCTCACATTTTTCGTCCTATGGCTACACCTTC
CDR3: CASSHFSSYGYTF

size: few
D: -
J: TRBJ1-3
V: TRBV10-3
DNA: TGTGCCATCAGCCGGGACCTCGGAAACACCATATATTTT
CDR3: CAISRDLGNTIYF

size: -
D: TRBD1
J: TRBJ2-4
V: TRBV5-1
DNA: TGCGCCAGCAGCCCCGGAACAGGGGGCGCGTGGGCAGGAAACATTCAGTACTTC
CDR3: CASSPGTGGAWAGNIQYF

size: -
D: -
J: TRBJ2-2
V: TRBV20-1
DNA: TGCGGATGGGCAGGCGTTAACACCGGGGAGCTGTTTTTT
CDR3: CGWAGVNTGELFF

size: few
D: TRBD1
J: TRBJ1-2
V: TRBV20-1
DNA: TGCAGTGTAACAACCTCACAGGGGGCGGAAGGCTACACCTTC
CDR3: CSVTTSQGAEGYTF

size: -
D: -
J: TRBJ2-1
V: TRBV6-2/TRBV6-3
DNA: TGTGCCAGCAGTTACTCGCGACAGTACAATGAGCAGTTCTTC
CDR3: CASSYSRQYNEQFF

size: -
D: -
J: TRBJ2-7
V: TRBV20-1
DNA: TGCAGTGCTGGGGGAAACTGGGACAACGGCTACGAGCAGTACTTC
CDR3: CSAGGNWDNGYEQYF

size: few
D: -
J: TRBJ2-7
V: TRBV12-3/TRBV12-4
DNA: TGTGCCAGCACGGGCAGGGGAGACAACGAGCAGTACTTC
CDR3: CASTGRGDNEQYF

size: -
D: -
J: TRBJ1-2
V: TRBV20-1
DNA: TGCAGTGCTAGAGATCTAGATGGCTACACCTTC
CDR3: CSARDLDGYTF

size: -
D: -
J: TRBJ1-6
V: TRBV5-6
DNA: TGTGCCAGCAGCTTGGCCGGGGCGGATTCACCCCTCCACTTT
CDR3: CASSLAGADSPLHF

size: few
D: -
J: TRBJ1-1
V: TRBV5-6
DNA: TGTGCCAGCAGCTGGGGTAGGGGGAACACTGAAGCTTTCTTT
CDR3: CASSWGRGNTEAFF

size: few
D: -
J: TRBJ2-2
V: TRBV3-1
DNA: TGTGCCAGCAGCCGGTTGTTTTGGACAGGGGAGCTGTTTTTT
CDR3: CASSRLFWTGELFF

size: -
D: TRBD1
J: TRBJ1-6
V: TRBV30
DNA: TGTGCCTGGAGCGCCGACAGGGGAACTGGGTATTCACCCCTCCACTTT
CDR3: CAWSADRGTGYSPLHF

size: many
D: -
J: TRBJ1-2
V: TRBV3-1
DNA: TGTGCCAGCAGCCAAGTATTCCGGGGAGGAGGCTATGGCTACACCTTC
CDR3: CASSQVFRGGGYGYTF